This TCR beta chain was profiled in a study of read filtering for tumor transcriptome and immune sequencing. Across the study: Fewer than 10 patients were R-ISS I, 16 were R-ISS II, 6 or 7 were R-ISS III. Findings and caveats of the study: Around 82% of IR-seq clonotypes had a single read, yet these held about 3.5% of reads.

The CDR3 is 15 residues long. Germline V gene lookup returns CDR1 SGHRS and CDR2 YFSETQ. Worth noting for this clonotype: Its antigen is unidentified. A much larger clone lies one base from this, so it may be a read error.

The library was built from roughly 400 ng RNA with molecular barcoded adaptors for alpha/delta and beta/gamma chains. TCRdb itself ran the reads through MiXCR, one entry per CDR3 protein. Among 62,000 or so distinct CDR3 sequences, around 20% were seen once, and the ten largest hold 17%. The receptor was isolated from a donor aged 40 or older with multiple myeloma. The chain carries TRBV5-1 and TRBJ2-5; 11 bases match TRBD2. Sequences were obtained from a population of CD138-negative cells sorted from bone marrow. The CDR3 sequence: CAGSPGTSGEETQYF. The CDR3 DNA sequence: TGCGCCGGCAGCCCCGGGACTAGCGGTGAAGAGACCCAGTACTTC.